The 5 T cell receptor beta chains in this list originate from one sample, sequenced in a study of blood T cell repertoires in COVID-19. Only in-frame clones appear in the TCRdb table, and some are missing; sequencing was by immunoSEQ multiplex PCR. The table lists some 250,000 clones, about 90% of them singletons, with roughly 3% in the top ten. The specimen sequenced was peripheral blood. The source of these receptors is a woman in her twenties or thirties who had recovered from COVID-19.

The CDR3 is CASTSPANSPLHF. The DNA for the CDR3 is TGTGCCAGTACTAGTCCGGCGAATTCACCCCTCCACTTT. The rearrangement joins TRBV19 to TRBJ1-6; D remains unclear. The CDR3 sequence is 13 residues long. Germline-derived CDR1 and CDR2 are LNHDA and SQIVND (reference sequence). Trimming pared 7 bases from V and 7 bases from J, leaving 11 bases between.

The rearrangement joins TRBV27 to TRBJ1-2, with 9 bases matching TRBD1. This CDR3 region has 16 residues. CDR1 and CDR2 from the germline V gene are MNHEY and SMNVEV (reference sequence). The ends lost 5 bases at V and 4 bases at J; junction bases unmatched: 11. The CDR3 sequence: CASSGLDRGKGYGYTF. The CDR3 DNA reads as TGTGCCAGCAGTGGCTTGGACAGGGGAAAAGGCTATGGCTACACCTTC.

This clone has only a few counts. The V and J genes are TRBV27 and TRBJ1-2, with 9 positions matching TRBD1. The CDR3 loop spans 17 amino acids. V lost 2 bases and J lost 6; bases outside the gene matches: 13. The germline CDR1 and CDR2 sequences are MNHEY and SMNVEV (reference sequence). In nucleotides, the CDR3 is TGTGCCAGCAGTTTAAGGGGTCTCCGGGACAGGGTAAATGGCTACACCTTC. Translating gives CASSLRGLRDRVNGYTF.

The chain couples TRBV15 to TRBJ1-2, with D maybe TRBD1 (5 bases). The CDR3 loop spans 15 amino acids. CDR1 is LNHNV, CDR2 YYDKDF, per germline (reference sequence). V was pared by 1 base and J by 2 bases, with 11 bases between. This CDR3 is CATSRGLTANYGYTF. The CDR3 nucleotides read TGTGCCACCAGCAGAGGGCTGACAGCAAACTATGGCTACACCTTC.

The chain recombines TRBV9 with TRBJ2-1, with 7 bases matching TRBD2. Per germline, CDR1 SGDLS and CDR2 YYNGEE. The CDR3 is made up of 15 amino acids. Trimming removed 1 base from V and 8 bases from J; junction bases left unmatched: 9. This CDR3 reads CASSVNPQGGYEQFF. DNA for the CDR3: TGTGCCAGCAGCGTAAATCCCCAGGGAGGGTATGAGCAGTTCTTC. The full variable domain, in which reference TRBV9 and TRBJ2-1 provide the parts outside the CDR3, is DSGVTQTPKHLITATGQRVTLRCSPRSGDLSVYWYQQSLDQGLQFLIQYYNGEERAKGNILERFSAQQFPDLHSELNLSSLELGDSALYFCASSVNPQGGYEQFFGPGTRLTVL.